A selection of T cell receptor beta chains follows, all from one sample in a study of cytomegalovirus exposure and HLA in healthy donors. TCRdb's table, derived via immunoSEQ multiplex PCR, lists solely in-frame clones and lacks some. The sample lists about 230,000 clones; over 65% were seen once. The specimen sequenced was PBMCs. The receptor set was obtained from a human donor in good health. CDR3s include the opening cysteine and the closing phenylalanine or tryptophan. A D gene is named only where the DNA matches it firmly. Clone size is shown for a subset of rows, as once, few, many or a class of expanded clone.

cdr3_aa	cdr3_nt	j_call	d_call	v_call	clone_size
CASSFSPGTSYEQYF	TGCGCCAGCAGCTTCAGTCCAGGGACAAGCTACGAGCAGTACTTC	TRBJ2-7	NA	TRBV5-1	NA
CASFSTSGKYEQYF	TGTGCCAGCTTTTCGACTAGCGGCAAATACGAGCAGTACTTC	TRBJ2-7	TRBD2	TRBV7-9	few
CASSQDKAGDTQYF	TGCGCCAGCAGCCAAGATAAAGCGGGAGATACGCAGTATTTT	TRBJ2-3	NA	TRBV4-3	once
CASRGDRGLNYEQYF	TGTGCCAGCAGGGGCGACAGGGGTTTAAACTACGAGCAGTACTTC	TRBJ2-7	TRBD1	TRBV6-5	once
CASSLVAGGSTDTQYF	TGCGCCAGCAGCTTGGTCGCGGGAGGGTCCACAGATACGCAGTATTTT	TRBJ2-3	TRBD2	TRBV5-1	NA
CASSQDQAGAYEQYF	TGCGCCAGCAGCCAAGATCAAGCGGGAGCCTACGAGCAGTACTTC	TRBJ2-7	TRBD2	TRBV4-3	NA
CASSVGSSGSYEQYF	TGTGCCAGCAGCGTAGGTTCTAGCGGGTCCTACGAGCAGTACTTC	TRBJ2-7	TRBD2	TRBV9	NA
CASSPRTDGDGEQYF	TGTGCCAGCTCACCACGGACCGACGGGGATGGCGAGCAGTACTTC	TRBJ2-7	NA	TRBV18	NA
CASSMRSQGYEQYF	TGTGCCAGTAGTATGAGGAGTCAAGGCTACGAGCAGTACTTC	TRBJ2-7	NA	TRBV19	NA
CASSKTGGSSYEQYF	TGTGCCAGTAGTAAAACAGGGGGCAGCTCCTACGAGCAGTACTTC	TRBJ2-7	TRBD1	TRBV19	NA
CASSWGPGQQETQYF	TGTGCCAGCAGCTGGGGGCCGGGACAGCAAGAGACCCAGTACTTC	TRBJ2-5	TRBD1	TRBV7-9	NA
CASSASTDRAPYEQYF	TGTGCCAGCAGCGCTTCCACCGACAGGGCACCCTACGAGCAGTACTTC	TRBJ2-7	TRBD1	TRBV9	NA
CASRNNQGYEQYF	TGCGCCAGCAGAAACAACCAGGGTTACGAGCAGTACTTC	TRBJ2-7	NA	TRBV5-1	NA
CASSLDRAVLNEQYF	TGTGCCAGCAGCTTGGACAGAGCCGTCCTGAACGAGCAGTACTTC	TRBJ2-7	NA	TRBV5-4	NA
CASSQGGRAGNTIYF	TGTGCCAGCAGCCAAGGAGGCAGGGCTGGAAACACCATATATTTT	TRBJ1-3	NA	TRBV14	NA
CASSVGLAISSYEQYF	TGTGCCAGCAGCGTGGGACTAGCGATAAGCTCCTACGAGCAGTACTTC	TRBJ2-7	TRBD2	TRBV9	NA
CASSPTGLAGRILSTDTQYF	TGTGCCAGCAGTCCGACCGGACTAGCGGGAAGGATCCTAAGCACAGATACGCAGTATTTT	TRBJ2-3	TRBD2	TRBV28	few